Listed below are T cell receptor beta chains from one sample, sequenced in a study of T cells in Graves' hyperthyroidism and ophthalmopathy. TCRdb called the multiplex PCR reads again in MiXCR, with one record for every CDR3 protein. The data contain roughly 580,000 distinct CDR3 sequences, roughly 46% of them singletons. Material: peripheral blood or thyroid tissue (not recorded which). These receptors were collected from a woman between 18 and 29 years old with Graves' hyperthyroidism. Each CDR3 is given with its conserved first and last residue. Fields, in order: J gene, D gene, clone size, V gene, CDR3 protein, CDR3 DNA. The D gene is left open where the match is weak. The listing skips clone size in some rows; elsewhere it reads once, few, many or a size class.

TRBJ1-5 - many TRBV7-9 CASSLGGDQPQHF TGTGCCAGCAGCTTAGGCGGGGATCAGCCCCAGCATTTT
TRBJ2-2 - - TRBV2 CASSDPMRELFF TGTGCCAGCAGTGATCCAATGCGGGAGCTGTTTTTT
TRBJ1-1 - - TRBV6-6 CASSYPNTGNTEAFF TGTGCCAGCAGTTACCCAAACACAGGAAACACTGAAGCTTTCTTT
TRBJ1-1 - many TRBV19 CASSIGQMNTEAFF TGTGCCAGTAGTATCGGACAGATGAACACTGAAGCTTTCTTT
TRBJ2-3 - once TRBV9 CASGSRWFDTQYF TGTGCCAGCGGAAGCAGGTGGTTTGATACGCAGTATTTT
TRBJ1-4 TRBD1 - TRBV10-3 CAEPGQTIATNEKLFF TGTGCCGAACCGGGACAGACAATTGCAACTAATGAAAAACTGTTTTTT
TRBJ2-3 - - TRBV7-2 CASSQDYTDTQYF TGTGCCAGCAGTCAGGACTACACAGATACGCAGTATTTT
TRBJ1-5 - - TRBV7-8 CASSGRARPQHF TGTGCCAGCAGCGGACGGGCAAGGCCCCAGCATTTT
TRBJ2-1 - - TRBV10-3 CAISVGNEQFF TGTGCCATCAGTGTCGGCAATGAGCAGTTCTTC
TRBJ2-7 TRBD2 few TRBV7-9 CASSSPQAGGSYEQYF TGTGCCAGCAGCTCCCCCCAAGCGGGGGGCTCCTACGAGCAGTACTTC
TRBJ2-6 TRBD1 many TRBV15 CATSRDTRGTGRSGANVLTF TGTGCCACCAGCAGAGACACCCGGGGGACAGGCCGATCTGGGGCCAACGTCCTGACTTTC
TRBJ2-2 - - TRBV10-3 CAISDRGGPGSCFF -
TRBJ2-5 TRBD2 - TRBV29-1 CSPGVAGETQYF TGCAGCCCCGGGGTAGCGGGAGAGACCCAGTACTTC
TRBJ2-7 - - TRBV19 CASSLGTRIYEQYF TGTGCCAGTAGTCTCGGGACACGGATCTACGAGCAGTACTTC
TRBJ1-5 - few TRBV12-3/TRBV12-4 CASSLHRREQPQHF TGTGCCAGCAGTTTACACAGGAGGGAGCAGCCCCAGCATTTT
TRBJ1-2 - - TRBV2 CANGGVYGYTF TGTGCTAATGGGGGGGTTTATGGCTACACCTTC
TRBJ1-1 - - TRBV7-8 CASSTEGSYAEAFF TGTGCCAGCAGCACAGAGGGTTCGTACGCTGAAGCTTTCTTT
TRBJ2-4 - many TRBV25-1 CASSELGRANIQYF TGTGCCAGCAGTGAATTGGGCAGGGCTAACATTCAGTACTTC
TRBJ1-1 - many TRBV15 CATSRDLQGYAEAFF TGTGCCACCAGCAGAGATTTACAGGGATACGCTGAAGCTTTCTTT
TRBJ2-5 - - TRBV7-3 CASSLHRRQETQYF TGTGCCAGCAGTTTGCACAGAAGACAAGAGACCCAGTACTTC
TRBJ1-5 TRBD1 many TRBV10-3 CAISQQGDQPQHF TGTGCCATCAGTCAACAGGGGGATCAGCCCCAGCATTTT
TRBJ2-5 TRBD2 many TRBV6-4 CASSDTGLAGCETQYF TGTGCCAGCAGTGACACGGGACTAGCGGGATGTGAGACCCAGTACTTC
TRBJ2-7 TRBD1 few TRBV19 CASSLRDRDFWEQYF TGTGCCAGTAGCCTTAGGGACAGGGACTTTTGGGAGCAGTACTTC
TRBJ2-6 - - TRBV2 CASRWAGSGANVLAF TGTGCCAGCAGATGGGCGGGTTCTGGGGCCAACGTCCTGGCTTTC
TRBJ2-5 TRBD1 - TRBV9 CASSGLRGTGGLETQYF TGTGCCAGCAGCGGGCTCAGGGGGACAGGGGGCCTGGAGACCCAGTACTTC
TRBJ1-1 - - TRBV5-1 CASSLGASSGAFF TGCGCCAGCAGCTTGGGGGCAAGCTCTGGAGCTTTCTTT
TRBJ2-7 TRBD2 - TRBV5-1 CASSFWDYPSYEQYF TGTGCCAGCAGCTTTTGGGACTACCCCTCCTACGAGCAGTACTTC
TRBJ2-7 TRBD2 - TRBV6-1 CASTDSGLASSYEQYF TGTGCCAGCACCGATTCCGGACTAGCGAGCTCCTACGAGCAGTACTTC
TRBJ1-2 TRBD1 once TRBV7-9 CATGWTGLDYTF TGTGCCACGGGCTGGACAGGTTTGGACTACACCTTC
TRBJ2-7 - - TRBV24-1 CATSDPMDYEQYF TGTGCCACCAGTGACCCCATGGACTACGAGCAGTACTTC
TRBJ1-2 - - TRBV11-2 CASADRARDGYTF TGTGCCAGCGCCGACAGAGCCAGGGATGGCTACACCTTC
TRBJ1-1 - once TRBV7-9 CASNEAGVDAAAMNTEAFF TGTGCCAGCAACGAGGCTGGAGTAGACGCCGCCGCTATGAACACTGAAGCTTTCTTT
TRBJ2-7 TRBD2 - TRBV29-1 CSGLGTSGGSSYEQYF TGCAGCGGACTAGGGACTAGCGGGGGAAGCTCCTACGAGCAGTACTTC
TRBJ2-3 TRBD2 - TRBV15 CATSREVAGGTDTQYF TGTGCCACCAGCAGAGAAGTAGCGGGAGGAACAGATACGCAGTATTTT
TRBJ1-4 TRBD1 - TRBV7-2 CASSQAGQHNEKLFF TGTGCCAGCAGCCAAGCGGGACAGCATAATGAAAAACTGTTTTTT
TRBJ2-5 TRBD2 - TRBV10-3 CASSSTLAGQETQYF TGTGCCAGCAGTTCTACACTAGCGGGGCAAGAGACCCAGTACTTC
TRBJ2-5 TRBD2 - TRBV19 CASSISLAGVGETQYF TGTGCCAGTAGTATCTCACTAGCGGGAGTAGGGGAGACCCAGTACTTC
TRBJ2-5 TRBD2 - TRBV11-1 CASHREGQETQYF TGTGCCAGCCACCGGGAGGGCCAAGAGACCCAGTACTTC
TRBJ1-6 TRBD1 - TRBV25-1 CARELTGGSPLHF TGTGCTAGAGAACTCACAGGGGGCTCACCCCTCCACTTT
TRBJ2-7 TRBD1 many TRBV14 CASSGTGIEQYF TGTGCCAGCAGCGGGACAGGGATCGAGCAGTACTTC
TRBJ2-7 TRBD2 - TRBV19 CASGRVSSSEQYF TGTGCCAGTGGGAGGGTTAGTTCGTCCGAGCAGTACTTC
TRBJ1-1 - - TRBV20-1 CSAREVTGNTEAFF TGCAGTGCTCGAGAGGTTACGGGAAACACTGAAGCTTTCTTT
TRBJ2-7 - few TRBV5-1 CASSLEVKTYEQYF TGCGCCAGCAGCTTGGAAGTCAAGACCTACGAGCAGTACTTC
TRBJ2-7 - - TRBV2 CASSEALRGLSYEQYF TGTGCCAGCAGTGAGGCCTTACGGGGCCTTTCCTACGAGCAGTACTTC
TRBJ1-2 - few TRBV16 CASSQSGIYGYTF TGTGCCAGCAGCCAATCGGGGATCTATGGCTACACCTTC
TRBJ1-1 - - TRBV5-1 CASSTPGVGAFF TGCGCCAGCAGCACCCCAGGGGTAGGAGCTTTCTTT
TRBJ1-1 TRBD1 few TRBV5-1 CASRSGTGPTEAFF TGCGCCAGCAGGTCCGGGACAGGGCCTACTGAAGCTTTCTTT
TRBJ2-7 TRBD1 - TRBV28 CASSTHRQGPSYEQYF TGTGCCAGCAGTACTCACAGACAGGGCCCCTCCTACGAGCAGTACTTC
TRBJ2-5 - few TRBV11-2 CASSLGTRMGETQYF TGTGCCAGCAGCCTAGGGACAAGAATGGGGGAGACCCAGTACTTC
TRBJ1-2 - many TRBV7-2 CASSLGGIEADGYTF TGTGCCAGCAGCTTAGGTGGCATAGAGGCTGATGGCTACACCTTC
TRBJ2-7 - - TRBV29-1 CSVEGGLGEQYF TGCAGCGTTGAGGGGGGCCTGGGCGAGCAGTACTTC
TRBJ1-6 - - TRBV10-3 CAWSRLQRTNSPLHF TGTGCCTGGAGTCGGCTGCAACGGACTAATTCACCCCTCCACTTT
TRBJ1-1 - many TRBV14 CASSPIMEDEAFF TGTGCCAGCAGTCCAATCATGGAAGACGAAGCTTTCTTT